One T cell receptor beta chain is described in this entry. The sample belongs to a study of shared clonotypes between healthy human individuals. The germline V gene has CDR1 WNHNN and CDR2 SYGVQD (reference sequence). The V and J ends lost 6 bases and 7 bases respectively, with 13 bases between them. The CDR3 consists of 13 residues. Libraries were prepared by immunoSEQ multiplex PCR; TCRdb keeps only in-frame clonotypes and omits some of them. Of 1,400,000 or so clones listed, around 98.5% were seen once; the top ten hold 0.36%. The clonotype was recovered from a man aged 25-45 years in good health. Source material: naive CD4+ T cells sorted from blood. Subset here: CD45RA+ positively selected. The chain links TRBV10-1 to TRBJ1-5; D is undetermined. CDR3 region: CASSDGPRQPQHF. In nucleotides, the CDR3 is TGCGCCAGCAGCGACGGCCCCCGGCAGCCCCAGCATTTT.